Each of the 23 T cell receptor beta chains below was sequenced from the same sample in a study of vaccination and CD4 T cells after COVID-19. No antigens are known for them. The Oncomine TCR Beta short-read assay was applied to DNA of cultured CD4+ T cells. Genomic DNA was isolated from CD4+ T cells that had been cultured. One entry per CDR3 protein results from TCRdb running MiXCR on the PCR reads. The sample yields over 8,000 distinct CDR3 sequences, over 25% seen once. Treatment denoted: approximately 9-day PBMC culture with coronavirus spike peptide pools or control peptides (ViraFEST assay). One should note that the unexposed donor's CD4+ T cells were collected before the COVID-19 pandemic (2011-2018). Sequenced input: CD4+ T cells from blood, cultured in vitro. All receptors come from a human donor in good health.

The chain combines TRBV20-1 with TRBJ2-5; 7 nucleotides line up with TRBD2. Germline V gene data show CDR1 as DFQATT and CDR2 as SNEGSKA (reference sequence). V trimming: 7 bases; J trimming: 4 bases; junction bases outside the gene matches: 6. CDR3 size: 12 residues. The CDR3 here is CSVAGAVETQYF. In DNA, the CDR3 is TGCAGTGTCGCGGGAGCGGTAGAGACCCAGTACTTC.

The genes are TRBV7-3 and TRBJ2-7; D possibly uses TRBD1 or TRBD2 (5 bases each). The CDR3 sequence is 15 residues long. Germline CDR1 and CDR2: SGHTA and FQGTGA. V was pared by 5 bases and J by 6 bases, with 20 bases between. This CDR3 reads CASSQSGGVFSEQYF. CDR3 sequence (DNA): TGTGCCAGCAGCCAAAGTGGGGGTGTGTTTAGCGAGCAGTACTTC.

This clonotype showed up just a few times. This chain uses TRBV28 with TRBJ2-2; possible D gene TRBD1, 6 bases. The V end lost 4 bases, the J end lost 7 bases, and 13 bases lay between the germline ends. The CDR3 spans 14 residues. Germline CDR1 and CDR2: MDHEN and SYDVKM. The DNA for the CDR3 is TGTGCCAGCAGTTCACGGGACACCATCGGGGAGCTGTTTTTT. As protein: CASSSRDTIGELFF.

The rearrangement uses TRBV6-1 and TRBJ2-7; D unresolved. CDR3 length: 15 amino acids. Trimming removed 6 bases from V and 7 bases from J, with 22 bases in between. Germline assignment: CDR1 MNHNS and CDR2 SASEGT. The chain's CDR3 is CASSPTDRVSLEQYF. In DNA form, the CDR3 reads TGTGCCAGCAGCCCTACAGACCGGGTTAGTTTGGAGCAGTACTTC.

The chain couples TRBV29-1 to TRBJ1-5; maybe TRBD1 (6 bases). The CDR3 is 13 amino acids. Germline loops: CDR1 SQVTM, CDR2 ANQGSEA. Trimming removed 4 bases at V and 3 bases at J, with 10 bases between. The CDR3 DNA reads as TGCAGCGTTGTAGGACAGCACAATCAGCCCCAGCATTTT. This gives the protein CSVVGQHNQPQHF.

This chain links TRBV19 with TRBJ2-5; D perhaps matches TRBD2 (6 bases). This CDR3 region has 15 residues. Trimming took off 5 bases at V and 2 bases at J, with 15 bases between the two ends. Germline CDR1 is LNHDA and CDR2 is SQIVND (reference sequence). In DNA form, the CDR3 reads TGTGCCAGTAGTGGAACGGGAGAGGGTCAAGAGACCCAGTACTTC. Translated: CASSGTGEGQETQYF. Full variable domain (remainder filled in from reference TRBV19 and TRBJ2-5): DGGITQSPKYLFRKEGQNVTLSCEQNLNHDAMYWYRQDPGQGLRLIYYSQIVNDFQKGDIAEGYSVSREKKESFPLTVTSAQKNPTAFYLCASSGTGEGQETQYFGPGTRLLVL.

In regard to this clonotype: Compared with germline, one end of the junction differs, possibly owing to a read error. The rearrangement links TRBV28 to TRBJ2-7; possibly TRBD2 for D (5 bases). The CDR3 covers 8 residues. Germline lookup yields CDR1 MDHEN and CDR2 SYDVKM. CDR3 DNA sequence: TGTGCCAGCAGTTGGCGGGCCTTC. It codes for CASSWRAF. Supplemented by reference TRBV28 and TRBJ2-7, the full variable domain reads DVKVTQSSRYLVKRTGEKVFLECVQDMDHENMFWYRQDPGLGLRLIYFSYDVKMKEKGDIPEGYSVSREKKERFSLILESASTNQTSMYLCASSWRAFGPGTRLTVT.

There are a few counts of this clonotype. The chain links TRBV30 to TRBJ2-3; possibly TRBD1 for D (6 bases). The CDR3 has 13 amino acids. Trimming left V 8 bases short and J 0 bases short, with 12 bases between. CDR1 is GTSNPN and CDR2 is SVGIG in the germline V gene (reference sequence). The CDR3 sequence: CARQQGSTDTQYF. The CDR3 DNA follows: TGTGCCCGCCAACAGGGTAGCACAGATACGCAGTATTTT.

A word on this clonotype: A read error may account for a junction end that differs from germline. The chain recombines TRBV27 with TRBJ2-7, with TRBD2 as a possible D gene (6 bases). From germline, CDR1 is MNHEY and CDR2 SMNVEV (reference sequence). This CDR3 is built from 14 residues. For the CDR3, the DNA is TGTGCCAGCAGTTTCCGGGAGCTTTCCTCCGAGCAGTACTTC. This gives the protein CASSFRELSSEQYF.

The chain couples TRBV5-1 to TRBJ2-5; 7 positions agree with TRBD2. The length of the CDR3 is 14 residues. Germline V lookup: CDR1 SGHRS, CDR2 YFSETQ. The ends lost 0 bases at V and 3 bases at J; junction bases unmatched: 2. This CDR3 is CASSLVAGKETQYF. The CDR3 DNA sequence: TGCGCCAGCAGCTTGGTAGCGGGTAAAGAGACCCAGTACTTC.

J is TRBJ2-1 and V is TRBV28; TRBD1 agrees at 12 bases. The V gene end was trimmed by 6 bases and the J gene end by 6 bases; junction bases not matched to a gene: 9. Germline V gene sequence: CDR1 MDHEN, CDR2 SYDVKM. The CDR3 has 16 residues. The CDR3 protein is CASSQFRDRGLNEQFF. The CDR3 DNA follows: TGTGCCAGCAGCCAATTCCGGGACAGGGGGCTCAATGAGCAGTTCTTC.

This clonotype is medium-sized (0.01 to 0.1%) within its sample. The chain is built from TRBV7-2 and TRBJ1-2; D is perhaps TRBD1 (6 bases). The CDR3 extends over 13 amino acids. Germline CDR1 and CDR2: SGHTA and FQGNSA. V shed 3 bases and J shed 8 bases, with 13 bases lying between them. This CDR3 is CASSFRTDDGYTF. The CDR3, as DNA: TGTGCCAGCAGCTTTAGGACAGATGACGGCTACACCTTC.

This rearrangement joins TRBV6-5 to TRBJ2-1; perhaps TRBD1 as D (5 bases). V was clipped by 2 bases and J by 7 bases, with 18 bases between them. CDR1 is MNHEY, CDR2 SVGAGI, per germline. CDR3 length: 16 amino acids. The CDR3 coding sequence is TGTGCCAGCAGTTACAATCCCCCAGGGCTTGGGAATGAGCAGTTCTTC. As protein: CASSYNPPGLGNEQFF.

In this sample, this clonotype turned up a few times. The CDR3 here is CASSLGRPTGELFF. In DNA, the CDR3 is TGTGCCAGCAGCTTAGGGCGGCCCACCGGGGAGCTGTTTTTT. The chain is built from TRBV7-2 and TRBJ2-2; D uncertain. This CDR3 region has 14 residues. CDR1 is SGHTA and CDR2 is FQGNSA in the germline V gene. V was shortened by 1 base and J by 4 bases, with 7 bases between the two germline ends. The full variable domain, rest sourced from reference TRBV7-2 and TRBJ2-2, is GAGVSQSPSNKVTEKGKDVELRCDPISGHTALYWYRQSLGQGLEFLIYFQGNSAPDKSGLPSDRFSAERTGGSVSTLTIQRTQQEDSAVYLCASSLGRPTGELFFGEGSRLTVL.

The rearrangement joins TRBV5-5 to TRBJ2-5; D remains unclear. The V end was cut by 3 bases, the J end by 2 bases, with 11 bases between. The CDR3 runs to 14 residues. Germline assignment: CDR1 SGHKS and CDR2 YYEKEE (reference sequence). This CDR3 reads CASSSIGLQETQYF. The CDR3 DNA is TGTGCCAGCAGCTCGATAGGGTTGCAAGAGACCCAGTACTTC.

This clonotype was seen more than once but under ten times. The CDR3 loop reads CASGGDRENYGYTF. CDR3 DNA sequence: TGTGCCAGCGGGGGGGACAGGGAGAACTATGGCTACACCTTC. This chain connects TRBV6-1 to TRBJ1-2; 9 nucleotides match TRBD1. V gave up 8 bases and J gave up 2 bases; unmatched junction bases: 6. CDR1 MNHNS and CDR2 SASEGT come from the germline V gene. This CDR3 contains 14 residues.

This clonotype has only a few counts. J is TRBJ1-6 and V is TRBV28, with D possibly TRBD1 on 5 matching bases. Trimming took off 6 bases at V and 6 bases at J, with 15 bases between the two ends. This CDR3 contains 15 residues. CDR1 and CDR2 from the germline V gene are MDHEN and SYDVKM. The DNA for the CDR3 is TGTGCCAGCAGAGCGGGAGGGGTTCGTAATTCACCCCTCCACTTT. Amino acid sequence: CASRAGGVRNSPLHF.

This clonotype was counted between two and nine times. The chain combines TRBV27 with TRBJ2-7; D unresolved. The CDR3 runs to 13 residues. The germline CDR1 and CDR2 sequences are MNHEY and SMNVEV (reference sequence). V was trimmed by 2 bases and J by 1 base, leaving 6 bases between them. CDR3 DNA sequence: TGTGCCAGCAGTTTAAGGCAGTCCTACGAGCAGTACTTC. Protein sequence: CASSLRQSYEQYF.

The genes are TRBV20-1 and TRBJ2-1, with 7 positions matching TRBD2. This CDR3 has 13 amino acids. After removal of 6 bases from V and 2 bases from J, the junction contained 4 bases not matched to a gene. Per germline, CDR1 DFQATT and CDR2 SNEGSKA (reference sequence). CDR3 loop: CSAGTTTYNEQFF. The CDR3 DNA sequence: TGCAGTGCCGGGACTACCACCTACAATGAGCAGTTCTTC.

The genes are TRBV12-3 or TRBV12-4 and TRBJ1-1; D unclear. V was cut by 3 bases and J by 10 bases, with 15 bases left in between. CDR3 length equals 13 residues. CDR3 sequence reads: CASSLEFSLGAFF. In nucleotides, the CDR3 is TGTGCCAGCAGTTTGGAGTTTAGCCTGGGAGCTTTCTTT.

There are a few counts of this clonotype. The chain couples TRBV20-1 to TRBJ1-1, with D uncertain. V was trimmed by 6 bases and J by 5 bases, leaving 13 bases between them. There are 12 residues in the CDR3. Germline CDR1 DFQATT, CDR2 SNEGSKA (reference sequence). The CDR3 bases are TGCAGTGCCGGTGGGAGGAGGACTGAAGCTTTCTTT. It specifies CSAGGRRTEAFF.

CDR3 protein: CASGLPASGSLHEQYF. The CDR3 nucleotides are TGTGCTAGTGGTCTTCCAGCTAGCGGGAGTCTGCACGAGCAGTACTTC. The chain couples TRBV12-5 to TRBJ2-7, with 10 positions matching TRBD2. The trim removed 5 bases at V and 5 bases at J, leaving 12 bases unmatched. Germline V gives CDR1 LGHNT, CDR2 FRNRAP. The CDR3 runs 16 residues.

The rearrangement uses TRBV4-3 and TRBJ2-2; D is undetermined. V lost 4 bases and J lost 7, with 19 bases in between. This CDR3 is 16 amino acids long. Per germline, CDR1 LGHNA and CDR2 YSLEER. CDR3 DNA: TGCGCCAGCAGCCCCGATGGCGACTCCTCCGGCGGGGAGCTGTTTTTT. Translated, it gives CASSPDGDSSGGELFF.